Detailed here is one T cell receptor beta chain. V was trimmed by 4 bases and J by 5 bases, leaving 14 bases between them. In germline, CDR1 is ENHRY, CDR2 SYGVKD. CDR3 length: 15 residues. The sample originates from a study of T-cell memory formation after mild COVID-19. Using constant-segment primers, 5'RACE produced TCR alpha and TCR beta cDNA libraries carrying sample barcodes and UMIs. TCRdb re-called the 5' RACE reads with MiXCR, one entry per CDR3 protein. The repertoire holds about 140,000 distinct CDR3 sequences, with 14% to 15% as singletons. This receptor was taken from an adult woman who had mild COVID-19 (a few samples of this study predate the infection). Cell type and time point are not known. The chain couples TRBV10-3 to TRBJ1-4; TRBD1 might be the D (5 bases). The sample consisted of PBMCs or a T cell subset sorted from them (not recorded which). The CDR3 sequence: CAISGHGGRNEKLFF. CDR3 nucleotides: TGTGCCATCAGTGGTCACGGGGGAAGGAATGAAAAACTGTTTTTT.